Each of the 11 T cell receptor beta chains below was sequenced from the same sample in a study of T cell changes during pregnancy in multiple sclerosis. Only in-frame clones appear in the TCRdb table, and some are missing; sequencing was by immunoSEQ multiplex PCR. The sample lists more than 85,000 clones, 85% to 95% occurring once. Sequenced material: peripheral blood, taken in the second trimester of pregnancy. Receptor source: a female donor with multiple sclerosis, enrolled in a pregnancy study.

The rearrangement uses TRBV5-5 and TRBJ2-3; TRBD2 is a possible D gene (7 bases). Germline V CDR1 and CDR2: SGHKS, YYEKEE (reference sequence). CDR3 length: 16 residues. V lost 3 bases to trimming and J lost 1 base, with 15 bases between them. CDR3 coding DNA: TGTGCCAGCAGCTCACCTGGGGGGGGCCGCACAGATACGCAGTATTTT. Translating it yields CASSSPGGGRTDTQYF. Based on the CDR3 plus reference TRBV5-5 and TRBJ2-3, the full variable domain is DAGVTQSPTHLIKTRGQQVTLRCSPISGHKSVSWYQQVLGQGPQFIFQYYEKEERGRGNFPDRFSARQFPNYSSELNVNALLLGDSALYLCASSSPGGGRTDTQYFGPGTRLTVL.

This chain links TRBV27 with TRBJ1-2; D remains ambiguous. The CDR3 consists of 14 residues. The germline CDR1 and CDR2 sequences are MNHEY and SMNVEV (reference sequence). Trimming shortened V by 0 bases and J by 7 bases, and 12 bases separated the two germline ends. This CDR3 reads CASSLSAPVGGYTF. CDR3 in DNA: TGTGCCAGCAGTTTATCGGCCCCCGTTGGTGGCTACACCTTC.

The V and J genes are TRBV7-8 and TRBJ2-3, with 9 bases matching TRBD2. This CDR3 has 17 amino acids. V dropped 1 base and J dropped 4; count of bases not matched to a gene: 9. Germline-derived CDR1 and CDR2 are SGHVS and FQNEAQ. CDR3 amino acids: CASSLGRAGGPPDTQYF. The DNA of the CDR3 is TGTGCCAGCAGCTTAGGAAGGGCGGGAGGGCCGCCAGATACGCAGTATTTT.

The V gene is TRBV30, the J gene TRBJ1-5, with D perhaps matching TRBD1 (6 bases). Trimming shortened V by 2 bases and J by 0 bases, and 14 bases separated the two germline ends. Germline CDR1 reads GTSNPN; CDR2 reads SVGIG (reference sequence). The CDR3 has 16 residues. CDR3 nucleotides: TGTGCCTGGAGTCTGACCGGGACAAATAGCAATCAGCCCCAGCATTTT. Amino acid sequence: CAWSLTGTNSNQPQHF. Drawing the rest from reference TRBV30 and TRBJ1-5, the complete variable domain is SQTIHQWPATLVQPVGSPLSLECTVEGTSNPNLYWYRQAAGRGLQLLFYSVGIGQISSEVPQNLSASRPQDRQFILSSKKLLLSDSGFYLCAWSLTGTNSNQPQHFGDGTRLSIL.

The chain joins TRBV9 to TRBJ2-5; D might be TRBD2 (6 bases). V lost 0 bases and J lost 2, with 11 bases in between. The CDR3 consists of 15 residues. Germline loops: CDR1 SGDLS, CDR2 YYNGEE. CDR3 coding DNA: TGTGCCAGCAGCGTAGGAGCGGGCATTCAAGAGACCCAGTACTTC. Its protein is CASSVGAGIQETQYF. The whole variable domain, remainder taken from reference TRBV9 and TRBJ2-5, is DSGVTQTPKHLITATGQRVTLRCSPRSGDLSVYWYQQSLDQGLQFLIQYYNGEERAKGNILERFSAQQFPDLHSELNLSSLELGDSALYFCASSVGAGIQETQYFGPGTRLLVL.

Of note for this clone: One end of the junction does not line up with germline, which may come from a read error. The V and J genes are TRBV5-1 and TRBJ1-2; 10 nucleotides match TRBD1. The germline gives CDR1 SGHRS, CDR2 YFSETQ. The CDR3 has 14 residues. The CDR3 bases are TGCGCCAGCAGCTTGGGGGACAGGGGATATGACTACACCTTC. Amino acid sequence: CASSLGDRGYDYTF.

This chain uses TRBV27 with TRBJ2-1; 14 bases match TRBD2. The CDR3 spans 23 residues. With 6 bases clipped from V and 1 base from J, the junction kept 23 bases outside the gene matches. Germline-derived CDR1 and CDR2 are MNHEY and SMNVEV (reference sequence). The CDR3 sequence: CASSILRGRMGLAGVRSYNEQFF. The DNA of the CDR3 is TGTGCCAGCAGCATCCTGCGGGGTCGGATGGGACTAGCGGGAGTAAGATCCTACAATGAGCAGTTCTTC.

The genes are TRBV5-6 and TRBJ2-7, with D perhaps matching TRBD1 (6 bases). The germline V and J ends were trimmed by 4 bases and 7 bases, with 18 bases remaining between them. CDR3 length: 14 amino acids. The germline V gene has CDR1 SGHDT and CDR2 YYEEEE. CDR3 sequence: CASSKYRVLKEQYF. Written as DNA, the CDR3 is TGTGCCAGCAGCAAGTACAGGGTTCTCAAGGAGCAGTACTTC.

This sequence joins TRBV5-1 and TRBJ2-7, with D possibly being TRBD1 (6 bases). V was shortened by 2 bases and J by 2 bases, with 14 bases between the two germline ends. Germline lookup yields CDR1 SGHRS and CDR2 YFSETQ. The CDR3 runs to 15 residues. The CDR3 DNA is TGCGCCAGCAGCTTATCAGGGGCCGGTACCTACGAGCAGTACTTC. It yields the protein CASSLSGAGTYEQYF. The full variable domain, with the rest looked up from reference TRBV5-1 and TRBJ2-7, is KAGVTQTPRYLIKTRGQQVTLSCSPISGHRSVSWYQQTPGQGLQFLFEYFSETQRNKGNFPGRFSGRQFSNSRSEMNVSTLELGDSALYLCASSLSGAGTYEQYFGPGTRLTVT.

The chain couples TRBV7-9 to TRBJ2-7; 9 bases fit TRBD1. The CDR3 is made up of 14 amino acids. With 1 base clipped from V and 5 bases from J, the junction kept 3 bases outside the gene matches. From germline, CDR1 is SEHNR and CDR2 FQNEAQ (reference sequence). The CDR3 bases are TGTGCCAGCAGCTTAGACAGGGGGCTGGACGAGCAGTACTTC. It specifies CASSLDRGLDEQYF.

This chain uses TRBV6-4 with TRBJ1-1; tentatively, D is TRBD1 (6 bases). The CDR3 totals 12 residues. V lost 7 bases to trimming and J lost 3 bases, with 9 bases between them. CDR1 is MRHNA, CDR2 SNTAGT, per germline. The DNA of the CDR3 is TGTGCCAGCATAGAGGGGGACACTGAAGCTTTCTTT. Protein: CASIEGDTEAFF.